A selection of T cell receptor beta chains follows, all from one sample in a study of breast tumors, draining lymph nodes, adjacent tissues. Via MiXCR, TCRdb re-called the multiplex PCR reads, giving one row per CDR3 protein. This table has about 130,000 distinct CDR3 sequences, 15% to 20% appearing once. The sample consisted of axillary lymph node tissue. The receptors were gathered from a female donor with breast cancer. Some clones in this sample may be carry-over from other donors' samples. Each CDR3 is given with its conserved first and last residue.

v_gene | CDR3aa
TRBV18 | CASSQGQGADTQYF
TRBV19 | CASSMRGQTTNEKLFF
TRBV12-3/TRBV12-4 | CASSSHGGGARNEQFF
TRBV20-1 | CSARISGTVSYEQYF
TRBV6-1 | CASSARRHNEQFF
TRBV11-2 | CASSLKLAENTGELFF
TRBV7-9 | CASSARPQRPAGDTQYF
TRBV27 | CASRTSRQETQYF
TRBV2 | CASRQTKNEQFF
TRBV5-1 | CASSFPDPDTQYF
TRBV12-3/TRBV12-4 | CASSHGGVDGYTF
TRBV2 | CASSEQGSGNTIYF
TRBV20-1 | CSALLRQLGPQHF
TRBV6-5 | CASSYSWENYGYTF